Sequencing of this T cell receptor (beta chain) was carried out in a study of CD4 T cells in relation to SARS-CoV-2 and coronaviruses. Study at large: PBMCs were cultured with antigen for 10 days before TCR beta sequencing. Negative control cultures got HIV-1 Nef peptides or no peptide.

The unexposed donors gave CD4+ T cells in 2011-2018, prior to COVID-19. After approximately ten days of culture, CD4+ T cells were isolated. Germline loops: CDR1 SGHVS, CDR2 FNYEAQ. This CDR3 comprises 15 residues. Trimming cost V 5 bases and J 8 bases, with 21 bases left between them. Libraries were prepared by immunoSEQ multiplex PCR; TCRdb keeps only in-frame clonotypes and omits some of them. The profile shows 20,000 to 30,000 clones, 73% of them singletons. This clone has only a few counts. Its cognate antigen is unknown. Source material: CD4+ T cells from PBMCs, cultured in vitro. The rearrangement uses TRBV7-6 and TRBJ1-2, with unresolved D. This receptor was obtained from a human donor in good health. CDR3 protein: CASSTSGSLKGGYTF. CDR3 DNA sequence: TGTGCCAGCAGCACCTCGGGGTCCTTAAAAGGGGGCTACACCTTC.